A selection of T cell receptor beta chains follows, all from one sample in a study of CXCR3-negative and CXCR3-positive naive CD8 T cells. After re-calling the 5' RACE reads, TCRdb lists one entry per CDR3 protein, DNA absent. Its table records nearly 90,000 distinct CDR3 sequences. Sequencing used naive CXCR3+ CD8+ T cells from blood. Source of these receptors: a human donor in good health. Some clones in this sample may be carry-over from other donors' samples. Each CDR3 is given with its conserved first and last residue.

J gene,V gene,CDR3 protein
TRBJ2-7,TRBV29-1,CSVKNRGLAGGPIVEQYF
TRBJ2-1,TRBV20-1,CSARDLTSGSDEQFF
TRBJ2-2,TRBV12-5,CASGYILPGGDRDLTNTGELFF
TRBJ2-7,TRBV29-1,CSVQGGYEQYF
TRBJ2-2,TRBV28,CASRGVPNTGELFF
TRBJ2-7,TRBV28,CASKVVGLSSYEQYF
TRBJ2-1,TRBV29-1,CSVVRGNEQFF
TRBJ1-6,TRBV15,CATSRDTAINSPLHF
TRBJ2-1,TRBV27,CASSLGQGIGNEQFF
TRBJ2-1,TRBV30,CACRRTSNEQFF
TRBJ2-7,TRBV27,CASRIGWGSYEQYF
TRBJ2-1,TRBV6-6,CASSSGLTEYNEQFF
TRBJ2-1,TRBV10-2,CASSGTSIYNEQFF
TRBJ2-3,TRBV6-2/TRBV6-3,CASSDPDRSTDTQYF
TRBJ2-7,TRBV27,CASSFSDSPPAYEQYF
TRBJ2-3,TRBV6-4,CASSFGQESTDTQYF
TRBJ2-1,TRBV5-6,CASNDGGSYNEQFF
TRBJ1-3,TRBV7-9,CASSLAPGSGNTIYF
TRBJ2-7,TRBV3-1,CARLTPRYEQYF
TRBJ1-4,TRBV15,CATSRVNEKLFF
TRBJ2-7,TRBV3-1,CASSWDRGFYEQYF
TRBJ2-1,TRBV14,CASSQFRTGVYNEQFF
TRBJ2-1,TRBV19,CASSRAAGGNNEQFF
TRBJ1-5,TRBV28,CASSLYRGLNQPQHF
TRBJ1-4,TRBV7-8,CASSLGRGTGGFATNEKLFF
TRBJ2-3,TRBV12-3/TRBV12-4,CASTRSTDTQYF
TRBJ2-1,TRBV29-1,CSVNHISVYNEQFF
TRBJ1-6,TRBV15,CATSRAGPGNSPLHF
TRBJ1-1,TRBV6-2/TRBV6-3,CAIRPTEPVAEAFF
TRBJ2-7,TRBV20-1,CSASKPGPLAEQYF
TRBJ2-7,TRBV28,CASSLADTSYEQYF
TRBJ2-1,TRBV13,CASSPRLAGGNEQFF
TRBJ1-4,TRBV6-5,CASSPKIWGQGGEKLFF
TRBJ2-7,TRBV12-3/TRBV12-4,CAGRGTGYEQYF
TRBJ2-1,TRBV12-5,CASGLVFGGEQFF
TRBJ2-2,TRBV28,CASNFPSGPNTGELFF
TRBJ2-1,TRBV28,CASRMPRFYNEQFF
TRBJ1-5,TRBV27,CASSLAGGNQPQHF
TRBJ2-7,TRBV29-1,CSVDITGDRYEQYF
TRBJ2-1,TRBV7-9,CASSLEIYSGSSYNEQFF
TRBJ2-1,TRBV12-3/TRBV12-4,CASSFSGQGAGNEQFF
TRBJ2-2,TRBV28,CASTLGGTGELFF
TRBJ2-1,TRBV19,CASRERWASGGNEQFF
TRBJ2-3,TRBV15,CATSRASGGTDTQYF
TRBJ2-7,TRBV19,CASSDTLVYEQYF
TRBJ2-7,TRBV6-2/TRBV6-3,CASSPTSDRLSYEQYF
TRBJ2-1,TRBV2,CASSEKSGTSSYNEQFF
TRBJ1-5,TRBV28,CASSLLGYQPQHF
TRBJ2-7,TRBV28,CASSPAGVLYEQYF
TRBJ2-7,TRBV19,CASSIRPVGGEQYF
TRBJ1-4,TRBV7-2,CATSSGPNGKLFF
TRBJ1-1,TRBV28,CASTREGFRSEAFF
TRBJ2-1,TRBV15,CATGDQSSYNEQFF